A selection of T cell receptor beta chains follows, all from one sample in a study of blood T cells in healthy people across ages. TCRdb independently ran MiXCR on the 5' RACE reads; one entry per CDR3 protein. This sample carries 590,000 or so distinct CDR3 sequences, 25% to 35% of them seen once, and the ten largest clones take approximately 14%. Sequencing was performed on blood. The receptors were sampled from an elderly woman in good health. The CDR3 runs from the conserved cysteine through the conserved F or W. The order of the fields is V gene, D gene, clone size, J gene, CDR3 DNA, CDR3 protein. A D gene is named only where the DNA matches it firmly. Size tells how often a clone was seen (once, few, many) or the class of an expanded clone, and some rows leave it out.

V gene: TRBV7-2
D gene: TRBD2
clone size: many
J gene: TRBJ2-5
CDR3 DNA: TGTGCCAGCAGCTTAGCGGGAGCGGGGGGACAAGAGACCCAGTACTTC
CDR3 protein: CASSLAGAGGQETQYF

V gene: TRBV7-9
D gene: .
clone size: .
J gene: TRBJ2-5
CDR3 DNA: TGTGCCAGCAGCTTATCTCCGGAGACCCTGTACTTC
CDR3 protein: CASSLSPETLYF

V gene: TRBV5-1
D gene: .
clone size: many
J gene: TRBJ1-4
CDR3 DNA: TGCGCCAGCAGCCCTGAGTGGAGCGAGAGGAAGGAAAAACTGTTTTTT
CDR3 protein: CASSPEWSERKEKLFF

V gene: TRBV3-1
D gene: .
clone size: many
J gene: TRBJ2-3
CDR3 DNA: TGTGCCAGCAGCCAAGACCGGCAGGTCGGGACAGATACGCAGTATTTT
CDR3 protein: CASSQDRQVGTDTQYF

V gene: TRBV7-2
D gene: TRBD1
clone size: many
J gene: TRBJ2-7
CDR3 DNA: TGTGCCAGCAGCTTAGCGGTGACAGGGGACTCCTACGAGCAGTACTTC
CDR3 protein: CASSLAVTGDSYEQYF

V gene: TRBV20-1
D gene: TRBD2
clone size: .
J gene: TRBJ2-1
CDR3 DNA: TGCAGTGCTCCTTCCAGCGCGGGGGGTCTCAATGAGCAGTTCTTC
CDR3 protein: CSAPSSAGGLNEQFF

V gene: TRBV7-2
D gene: TRBD2
clone size: .
J gene: TRBJ2-5
CDR3 DNA: TGTGCCAGCAGCTTAGAACTCCTGGGTAGCGGGAGACAGACCCAGTACTTC
CDR3 protein: CASSLELLGSGRQTQYF

V gene: TRBV6-5
D gene: .
clone size: .
J gene: TRBJ1-1
CDR3 DNA: TGTGCCGGCAGCCAGAGGACTGAAGCTTTCTTT
CDR3 protein: CAGSQRTEAFF

V gene: TRBV5-8
D gene: TRBD2
clone size: many
J gene: TRBJ2-3
CDR3 DNA: TGTGCCAGCAGTTTAGGCCTAGCGGGGGGGCCGACAGATACGCAGTATTTT
CDR3 protein: CASSLGLAGGPTDTQYF

V gene: TRBV5-1
D gene: .
clone size: .
J gene: TRBJ1-6
CDR3 DNA: TGCGCCAGCAGCATGCAACAGGGAAATAGTTCACCCCTCCACTTT
CDR3 protein: CASSMQQGNSSPLHF

V gene: TRBV14
D gene: .
clone size: many
J gene: TRBJ2-1
CDR3 DNA: TGTGCCAGCAGCCAAACGAGGGGGGCCAACAATGAGCAGTTCTTC
CDR3 protein: CASSQTRGANNEQFF

V gene: TRBV20-1
D gene: TRBD1
clone size: .
J gene: TRBJ1-2
CDR3 DNA: TGCAGTGCTAAAGAGACAGGGTTTCCCAACTATGGCTACACCTTC
CDR3 protein: CSAKETGFPNYGYTF

V gene: TRBV2
D gene: .
clone size: .
J gene: TRBJ1-2
CDR3 DNA: TGTGCCAGCAGTCTGACAATCACAGCTAACTATGGCTACACCTTC
CDR3 protein: CASSLTITANYGYTF

V gene: TRBV5-1
D gene: .
clone size: many
J gene: TRBJ2-3
CDR3 DNA: TGCGCCAGCGGACGGATTAGCACAGATACGCAGTATTTT
CDR3 protein: CASGRISTDTQYF

V gene: TRBV20-1
D gene: TRBD2
clone size: .
J gene: TRBJ2-1
CDR3 DNA: TGCAGTGCTAGAGATCGGATAGCGGGCTACAATGAGCAGTTCTTC
CDR3 protein: CSARDRIAGYNEQFF

V gene: TRBV12-3/TRBV12-4
D gene: TRBD2
clone size: many
J gene: TRBJ2-5
CDR3 DNA: TGTGCCAGCAGTGCGGGACTAGCGGTAAACCAAGAGACCCAGTACTTC
CDR3 protein: CASSAGLAVNQETQYF

V gene: TRBV7-2
D gene: .
clone size: .
J gene: TRBJ2-3
CDR3 DNA: TGTGCCAGCAGCTTAGAGGGGAGAGACGGGGCGCAGTATTTT
CDR3 protein: CASSLEGRDGAQYF

V gene: TRBV11-1
D gene: TRBD1
clone size: few
J gene: TRBJ1-2
CDR3 DNA: TGTGCCAGCAGCTTAGCCCTAACGACAGGGCCGAATGGCTACACCTTC
CDR3 protein: CASSLALTTGPNGYTF

V gene: TRBV7-2
D gene: .
clone size: few
J gene: TRBJ2-2
CDR3 DNA: TGTGCCAGCAGCTTAAATTTAGTCAGAACCGGGGAGCTGTTTTTT
CDR3 protein: CASSLNLVRTGELFF

V gene: TRBV7-2
D gene: TRBD1
clone size: medium-sized
J gene: TRBJ2-3
CDR3 DNA: TGTGCCAGCAGCTACCGGACAGGGGGCACAGATACGCAGTATTTT
CDR3 protein: CASSYRTGGTDTQYF

V gene: TRBV4-1
D gene: .
clone size: many
J gene: TRBJ2-3
CDR3 DNA: TGCGCCAGCAGCCCCCGGACAGACAGAGATACGCAGTATTTT
CDR3 protein: CASSPRTDRDTQYF

V gene: TRBV30
D gene: TRBD2
clone size: many
J gene: TRBJ2-1
CDR3 DNA: TGTGCCTGGAGTCGGACTAGCGGGGTGTCCTACAATGAGCAGTTCTTC
CDR3 protein: CAWSRTSGVSYNEQFF

V gene: TRBV6-5
D gene: TRBD1
clone size: few
J gene: TRBJ1-1
CDR3 DNA: TGTGCCAGCAAGATGACAGGGGTTAACACTGAAGCTTTCTTT
CDR3 protein: CASKMTGVNTEAFF

V gene: TRBV27
D gene: .
clone size: many
J gene: TRBJ2-7
CDR3 DNA: TGTGCCAGCAGTTTATCGGTTCCATCGAGGGAGCAGTACTTC
CDR3 protein: CASSLSVPSREQYF

V gene: TRBV3-1
D gene: TRBD2
clone size: few
J gene: TRBJ2-5
CDR3 DNA: TGTGCCAGCAGCCAACGGGGGGGACTAGCGGGGGTGGAGACCCAGTACTTC
CDR3 protein: CASSQRGGLAGVETQYF

V gene: TRBV5-1
D gene: .
clone size: few
J gene: TRBJ1-5
CDR3 DNA: TGCGCCAGCAGCACCCAGGGCCGAGACAATCAGCCCCAGCATTTT
CDR3 protein: CASSTQGRDNQPQHF

V gene: TRBV5-1
D gene: TRBD1
clone size: many
J gene: TRBJ1-2
CDR3 DNA: TGCGCCAGCTCCGGACAGGGGAACTATGGCTACACCTTC
CDR3 protein: CASSGQGNYGYTF

V gene: TRBV7-2
D gene: .
clone size: .
J gene: TRBJ2-1
CDR3 DNA: TGTGCCAGCAGCTTAGAGACGGCGCTCTCCTACAATGAGCAGTTCTTC
CDR3 protein: CASSLETALSYNEQFF

V gene: TRBV25-1
D gene: TRBD2
clone size: many
J gene: TRBJ2-2
CDR3 DNA: TGTGCCAGCACTTCCCCGGGAGGGGACACCGGGGAGCTGTTTTTT
CDR3 protein: CASTSPGGDTGELFF